The next 14 T cell receptor beta chains were all read from a single sample in a study of blood T cell repertoires in COVID-19. Method: immunoSEQ multiplex PCR; TCRdb's copy keeps in-frame clones and lacks some. The data contain about 210,000 clones, over 75% of them singletons. Sequencing used peripheral blood. These receptors were obtained from a human donor in a cohort sampled during active COVID-19.

The chain carries TRBV4-3 and TRBJ2-3, with 12 nucleotides matching TRBD1. CDR1 is LGHNA and CDR2 is YSLEER in the germline V gene. CDR3 size: 17 residues. The junction had 7 bases not matched to a gene; V was cut back by 0 bases and J by 6 bases. The CDR3 DNA reads as TGCGCCAGCAGCCAAGAAAGGGACAGGGGGCGCCGGGATACGCAGTATTTT. Its translation is CASSQERDRGRRDTQYF.

CDR3 DNA: TGTGCCAGCAGCCCTAGCAGGGGTGAGCAGTACTTC. Its protein product is CASSPSRGEQYF. The V and J genes are TRBV7-6 and TRBJ2-7; D possibly corresponds to TRBD1 (6 bases). Germline V CDR1 and CDR2: SGHVS, FNYEAQ. This CDR3 has 12 residues. V gave up 5 bases and J gave up 7 bases, with 12 bases separating them.

The chain couples TRBV2 to TRBJ1-4; unclear D gene. The CDR3 runs to 19 residues. Germline CDR1 reads SNHLY; CDR2 reads FYNNEI. V dropped 1 base and J dropped 2 bases, with 20 bases sitting between them. The CDR3 region has the DNA TGTGCCAGCAGTGAAGAGGCGGCAAGATGGAGGTTGACTAATGAAAAACTGTTTTTT. This gives the protein CASSEEAARWRLTNEKLFF.

The chain couples TRBV29-1 to TRBJ1-1, with D possibly being TRBD1 (5 bases). The CDR3 spans 13 residues. The germline gives CDR1 SQVTM, CDR2 ANQGSEA. V was trimmed by 4 bases and J by 1 base, leaving 10 bases between them. In nucleotides, the CDR3 is TGCAGCGTTGCTAAACAGGCGAACACTGAAGCTTTCTTT. Its translation: CSVAKQANTEAFF.

The sample holds a few counts of this clone. This chain links TRBV29-1 with TRBJ1-1; D gene unclear. With 7 bases removed from V and 4 bases from J, the gap between germline ends came to 13 bases. Germline CDR1 reads SQVTM; CDR2 reads ANQGSEA. The CDR3 has 12 residues. CDR3 nucleotide sequence: TGCAGCGCTATAATGAGGGCCACTGAAGCTTTCTTT. This translates into CSAIMRATEAFF. Variable domain in full (rest from reference TRBV29-1 and TRBJ1-1): SAVISQKPSRDICQRGTSLTIQCQVDSQVTMMFWYRQQPGQSLTLIATANQGSEATYESGFVIDKFPISRPNLTFSTLTVSNMSPEDSSIYLCSAIMRATEAFFGQGTRLTVV.

The gene calls are TRBV6-2 or TRBV6-3 and TRBJ2-1, with D perhaps TRBD1 (6 bases). Trimming left V 0 bases short and J 6 bases short, with 15 bases between. The germline CDR1 and CDR2 sequences are MNHEY and SVGEGT. The CDR3 runs 16 residues. The CDR3 protein is CASSYSFRDIANEQFF. Written as DNA, the CDR3 is TGTGCCAGCAGTTACTCGTTTAGGGACATCGCCAATGAGCAGTTCTTC.

In nucleotides, the CDR3 is TGTGCCAGCAGGCCGACAGGGGTCCTTTCCTACGAGCAGTACTTC. It is translated as CASRPTGVLSYEQYF. V and J are TRBV7-9 and TRBJ2-7; 8 bases align to TRBD1. Germline V gene data show CDR1 as SEHNR and CDR2 as FQNEAQ (reference sequence). V shed 6 bases, J shed 1 base, and the junction held 8 bases outside the gene matches. This CDR3 comprises 15 residues.

This clone was observed a single time. The chain has TRBV5-4 and TRBJ1-1, with 8 bases matching TRBD1. The germline V gene encodes CDR1 SGHNT and CDR2 YYREEE (reference sequence). The CDR3 is made up of 17 amino acids. The V gene end was trimmed by 6 bases and the J gene end by 6 bases; junction bases not matched to a gene: 19. For the CDR3, the DNA is TGTGCCAGCAACCGAAAGACATCCGGCGCAGGGGGCCCTGAAGCTTTCTTT. Residues: CASNRKTSGAGGPEAFF.

This clone was counted only a few times. The chain is built from TRBV2 and TRBJ2-5; TRBD2 is a possible D gene (6 bases). CDR3 length equals 13 residues. Germline V lookup: CDR1 SNHLY, CDR2 FYNNEI. With 6 bases removed from V and 4 bases from J, the gap between germline ends came to 12 bases. The CDR3, as DNA: TGTGCCAGCAGCCGGGACGGGAGAGAGACCCAGTACTTC. Translated: CASSRDGRETQYF.

The chain combines TRBV24-1 with TRBJ2-1; D is uncertain. Germline V gene data show CDR1 as KGHDR and CDR2 as SFDVKD. V was clipped by 1 base and J by 8 bases, with 5 bases between them. The length of the CDR3 is 12 residues. In nucleotides, the CDR3 is TGTGCCACCAGTGATTTCCTCGATGAGCAGTTCTTC. This encodes CATSDFLDEQFF.

CDR3 protein: CASSRTSGSGTDTQYF. In DNA form, the CDR3 reads TGTGCCAGCAGCAGGACTAGCGGGAGTGGCACAGATACGCAGTATTTT. This chain uses TRBV11-3 with TRBJ2-3; the match to TRBD2 covers 13 bases. Germline CDR1 and CDR2: SGHNT and YENEEA. V dropped 5 bases and J dropped 1; count of bases not matched to a gene: 3. CDR3 length equals 16 residues. The whole variable domain, filled in from reference TRBV11-3 and TRBJ2-3, reads EAGVVQSPRYKIIEKKQPVAFWCNPISGHNTLYWYLQNLGQGPELLIRYENEEAVDDSQLPKDRFSAERLKGVDSTLKIQPAELGDSAVYLCASSRTSGSGTDTQYFGPGTRLTVL.

This clone was counted a single time. The CDR3 here is CASSQSPGHVSGANVLTF. CDR3 coding DNA: TGCGCCAGCAGCCAAAGTCCGGGACACGTCTCTGGGGCCAACGTCCTGACTTTC. This sequence joins TRBV4-3 and TRBJ2-6; tentatively, D is TRBD1 (6 bases). This CDR3 is 18 amino acids long. Germline values: CDR1 LGHNA, CDR2 YSLEER. V dropped 2 bases and J dropped 0 bases, with 14 bases sitting between them.

The V gene is TRBV5-1, the J gene TRBJ1-2; possible D gene TRBD1, 5 bases. Germline-derived CDR1 and CDR2 are SGHRS and YFSETQ. The V and J ends lost 4 bases and 6 bases respectively, with 13 bases between them. The CDR3 has 13 amino acids. The CDR3 sequence: CASSTNPGNGYTF. The CDR3 region has the DNA TGCGCCAGCAGCACCAACCCAGGGAATGGCTACACCTTC. Looking up the rest from reference TRBV5-1 and TRBJ1-2 gives the full variable domain: KAGVTQTPRYLIKTRGQQVTLSCSPISGHRSVSWYQQTPGQGLQFLFEYFSETQRNKGNFPGRFSGRQFSNSRSEMNVSTLELGDSALYLCASSTNPGNGYTFGSGTRLTVV.

The rearrangement uses TRBV6-6 and TRBJ1-5; D remains unclear. The CDR3 sequence is 14 residues long. Trimming removed 2 bases from V and 4 bases from J, with 9 bases in between. Germline CDR1 and CDR2: MNHNY and SVGAGI (reference sequence). The CDR3 sequence is CASSYISDNQPQHF. As DNA, the CDR3 is TGTGCCAGCAGTTACATCAGCGATAATCAGCCCCAGCATTTT.